This record looks at one T cell receptor beta chain sequence and its context. Its antigen is undetermined. The sample belongs to a study of healthy donors' naive CD4 and CD8 T cells. As for the study in general: For TCR alpha, new primers spanned all functional IMGT alpha genes.

The CDR3 has 14 residues. Looked up from germline, CDR1 is SGHRS and CDR2 is YFSETQ. Trimming removed 4 bases at V and 0 bases at J, with 10 bases between. Whole-study results and caveats: Most V and J genes were reportedly biased between naive CD4+ and CD8+ cells.

Starting from around 500 ng of total RNA, TCR libraries were made with linear amplification. MiXCR, applied by TCRdb to the reads, yields one record per CDR3 protein. This table has approximately 180,000 distinct CDR3 sequences, 65% to 80% appearing once. The rearrangement links TRBV5-1 to TRBJ1-1; a possible D gene is TRBD1 (5 bases). Sequenced input: naive CD4+ and CD8+ T cells sorted from blood, pooled from several donors. The source is a pool of human donors in good health; the sample pools cells from several healthy donors. The CDR3 spells CASSPRQMNTEAFF. The DNA of the CDR3 is TGCGCCAGCAGCCCCAGACAGATGAACACTGAAGCTTTCTTT.